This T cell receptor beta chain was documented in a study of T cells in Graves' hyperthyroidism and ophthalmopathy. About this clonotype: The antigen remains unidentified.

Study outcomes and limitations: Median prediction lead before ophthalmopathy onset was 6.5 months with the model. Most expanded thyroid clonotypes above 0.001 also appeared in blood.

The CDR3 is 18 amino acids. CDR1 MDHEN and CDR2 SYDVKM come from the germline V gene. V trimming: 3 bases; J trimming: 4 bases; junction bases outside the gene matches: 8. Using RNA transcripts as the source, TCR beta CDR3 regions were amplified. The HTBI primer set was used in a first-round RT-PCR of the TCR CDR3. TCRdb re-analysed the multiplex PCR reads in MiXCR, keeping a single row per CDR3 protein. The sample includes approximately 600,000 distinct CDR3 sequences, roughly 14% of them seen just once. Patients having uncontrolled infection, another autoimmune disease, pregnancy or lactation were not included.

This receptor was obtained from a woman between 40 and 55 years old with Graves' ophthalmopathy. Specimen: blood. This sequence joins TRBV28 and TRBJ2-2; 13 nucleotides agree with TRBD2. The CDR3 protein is CASSFSGLAGAATGELFF. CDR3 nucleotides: TGTGCCAGCAGTTTCTCAGGACTAGCGGGAGCGGCCACCGGGGAGCTGTTTTTT.